Here is one T cell receptor beta chain with its context. Its specificity is unknown. The sample originates from a study of blood T cells in healthy people across ages. Study-wide findings and caveats: When set beside aged donors, long-lived donors presented more naive CD4+ cells and higher diversity.

The authors ran a second PCR of 7 to 11 cycles using a sample-barcoded 5' primer and a J-beta primer mix. TCRdb called the 5' RACE reads again in MiXCR, with one record for every CDR3 protein. There are 630,000 or so distinct CDR3 sequences in the sample; under 30% occur only once, and around 14% lies in the top ten. Germline V gives CDR1 SGHTA, CDR2 FQGNSA. V was cut by 10 bases and J by 7 bases, with 20 bases left in between. This CDR3 region has 13 residues. Drawing of peripheral blood yielded about 9.6 milliliters from each donor. The source material was blood. V usage is TRBV7-2 and J usage is TRBJ2-7; possible D gene TRBD2, 5 bases. The sequence derives from a woman over 75 in good health. The CDR3 spells CAISTPNTREQYF. The CDR3 DNA sequence: TGTGCCATCTCGACACCTAATACTAGGGAGCAGTACTTC.